The T cell receptor beta chain described here comes from a study of T cells in Graves' hyperthyroidism and ophthalmopathy. The ends were cut back, 0 bases at V and 3 bases at J, with 11 bases in the middle. This CDR3 has 14 residues. Germline V gene data show CDR1 as SQVTM and CDR2 as ANQGSEA. This clonotype was observed at least ten times. Under 3 months was the duration of disease in ophthalmopathy patients, who also had a Clinical Activity Score of at least 3 and a NOSPECS grade of at least 4. RNA transcripts yielded amplified TCR beta CDR3 regions. The HTBI primer set drove a first-round RT-PCR of the TCR CDR3. TCRdb itself ran the multiplex PCR reads through MiXCR, one entry per CDR3 protein. Among roughly 500,000 distinct CDR3 sequences listed, approximately 25% were seen once.

The specimen was blood. The sequence was collected from a woman in her 30s with Graves' ophthalmopathy. This sequence joins TRBV29-1 and TRBJ1-1; D gene unclear. CDR3: CSVEEGRMYTEAFF. In nucleotides, the CDR3 is TGCAGCGTTGAAGAGGGCAGGATGTACACTGAAGCTTTCTTT.